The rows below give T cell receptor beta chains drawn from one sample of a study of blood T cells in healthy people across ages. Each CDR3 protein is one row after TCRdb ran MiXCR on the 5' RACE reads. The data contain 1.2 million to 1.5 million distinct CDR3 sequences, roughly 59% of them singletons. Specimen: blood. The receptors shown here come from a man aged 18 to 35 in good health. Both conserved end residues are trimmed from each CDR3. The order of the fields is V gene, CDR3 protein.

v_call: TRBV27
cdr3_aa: ASSSNEGHRPGYT

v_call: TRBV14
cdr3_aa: ASSRSSGANVLT

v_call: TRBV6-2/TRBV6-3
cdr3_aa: ASSYLTQSSGANVLT

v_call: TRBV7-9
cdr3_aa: ASSPGGLYAF

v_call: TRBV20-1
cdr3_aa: SARGTGGMNTEAF

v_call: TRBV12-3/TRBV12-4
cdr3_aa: ASSDSYRDTEAF

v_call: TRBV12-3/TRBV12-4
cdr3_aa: ASSPPGTGFYEQY

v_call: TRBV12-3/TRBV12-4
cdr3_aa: ASSLFPSGGDYNEQF

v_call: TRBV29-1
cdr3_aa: SLGEGGGYT

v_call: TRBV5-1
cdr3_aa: ASSTGLAGGTDTQY